Below are 17 T cell receptor beta chains sequenced from a single sample in a study of blood T cell repertoires in COVID-19. Profiled with immunoSEQ multiplex PCR; TCRdb holds only in-frame clones, not every one. The table has just under 65,000 clones, about 70% seen once. Sample: peripheral blood. These TCRs come from a human donor in a cohort sampled during active COVID-19.

V gene TRBV3-1 (or the pseudogene TRBV3-2) combines with J gene TRBJ2-1; D call uncertain. The germline CDR1 and CDR2 sequences are LGHDT and YNNKEL (reference sequence). With 5 bases removed from V and 6 bases from J, the gap between germline ends came to 14 bases. This CDR3 contains 14 residues. CDR3 in amino acids: CASSSRRGGNEQFF. The CDR3 nucleotides read TGTGCCAGCAGCTCGCGGCGAGGTGGCAATGAGCAGTTCTTC.

This clone came up a few times. The chain recombines TRBV19 with TRBJ1-1; D gene uncertain. Germline V gene lookup returns CDR1 LNHDA and CDR2 SQIVND (reference sequence). Trimming cost V 2 bases and J 1 base, with 11 bases left between them. The CDR3 is made up of 15 amino acids. The CDR3 here is CASSINKISNTEAFF. The CDR3 region has the DNA TGTGCCAGTAGTATAAACAAAATCTCGAACACTGAAGCTTTCTTT. The whole variable domain, filled in from reference TRBV19 and TRBJ1-1, reads DGGITQSPKYLFRKEGQNVTLSCEQNLNHDAMYWYRQDPGQGLRLIYYSQIVNDFQKGDIAEGYSVSREKKESFPLTVTSAQKNPTAFYLCASSINKISNTEAFFGQGTRLTVV.

The chain combines TRBV18 with TRBJ1-5; TRBD1 agrees at 7 bases. CDR3 length: 14 amino acids. Germline V lookup: CDR1 KGHSH, CDR2 LQKENI. The J segment lost 3 bases and the V segment lost 5 bases, leaving 4 bases of the junction unmatched. The DNA of the CDR3 is TGTGCCAGCTCAGGGACAGAAAACAATCAGCCCCAGCATTTT. This sequence encodes CASSGTENNQPQHF.

This rearrangement joins TRBV6-5 to TRBJ1-5, with D possibly TRBD1 on 5 matching bases. This CDR3 is 16 amino acids long. Germline assignment: CDR1 MNHEY and CDR2 SVGAGI. V lost 0 bases to trimming and J lost 1 base, with 10 bases between them. CDR3 in DNA: TGTGCCAGCAGTTACTCCGGGGGTAGGAGCAATCAGCCCCAGCATTTT. Translation gives CASSYSGGRSNQPQHF.

The chain combines TRBV7-6 with TRBJ2-3; 8 nucleotides match TRBD1. Losses at the gene ends were 7 bases for V and 6 bases for J; bases not matched to a gene: 9. Germline assignment: CDR1 SGHVS and CDR2 FNYEAQ. The CDR3 runs 14 residues. The CDR3 is CASNTPGQADTQYF. CDR3 sequence (DNA): TGTGCCAGCAACACCCCGGGACAGGCGGATACGCAGTATTTT. Variable domain in full (rest from reference TRBV7-6 and TRBJ2-3): GAGVSQSPRYKVTKRGQDVALRCDPISGHVSLYWYRQALGQGPEFLTYFNYEAQQDKSGLPNDRFSAERPEGSISTLTIQRTEQRDSAMYRCASNTPGQADTQYFGPGTRLTVL.

The J gene is TRBJ2-2, the V gene TRBV27; the D gene is possibly TRBD1 (6 bases). The CDR3 runs to 14 residues. V lost 6 bases, J lost 2 bases, and 10 bases lay in between. The germline gives CDR1 MNHEY, CDR2 SMNVEV (reference sequence). The CDR3 coding sequence is TGTGCCAGCAGAAGGGGACAAAACACCGGGGAGCTGTTTTTT. This translates into CASRRGQNTGELFF.

This chain connects TRBV27 to TRBJ2-1, with D maybe TRBD1 (6 bases). Per the germline V gene, CDR1 is MNHEY and CDR2 is SMNVEV (reference sequence). The germline V and J ends were trimmed by 0 bases and 16 bases, with 16 bases remaining between them. The CDR3 is made up of 13 amino acids. Written as DNA, the CDR3 is TGTGCCAGCAGTTTATCTAACAGGGCCCCTTTTTTCTTC. Its protein product is CASSLSNRAPFFF.

This chain joins TRBV9 and TRBJ2-3, with 8 bases identical to TRBD2. Unmatched junction bases numbered 7, after V lost 3 bases and J lost 1 base. The germline V gene has CDR1 SGDLS and CDR2 YYNGEE. The CDR3 contains 16 residues. For the CDR3, the DNA is TGTGCCAGCAGCGCCTCGGGGGGGCCTGGCACAGATACGCAGTATTTT. This gives the protein CASSASGGPGTDTQYF.

The chain uses TRBV19 and TRBJ2-3, with 9 bases aligning to TRBD1. V lost 5 bases, J lost 1 base, and 13 bases stayed unmatched. The CDR3 is 18 residues long. CDR1 is LNHDA and CDR2 is SQIVND in the germline V gene (reference sequence). The CDR3 protein is CASSPGTGRFRGTDTQYF. The CDR3 coding sequence is TGTGCCAGTAGTCCCGGGACAGGGAGATTTCGGGGCACAGATACGCAGTATTTT.

V and J are TRBV9 and TRBJ2-7, with 7 bases lining up with TRBD1. Germline assignment: CDR1 SGDLS and CDR2 YYNGEE. There are 14 residues in the CDR3. V shed 4 bases and J 3 bases; nucleotides not matched to a gene: 7. The CDR3 DNA is TGTGCCAGCAGCCCCCGGGACAGTATCTACGAGCAGTACTTC. It is translated as CASSPRDSIYEQYF.

This rearrangement joins TRBV6-5 to TRBJ2-7; D perhaps matches TRBD2 (7 bases). Germline V gives CDR1 MNHEY, CDR2 SVGAGI. V dropped 5 bases and J dropped 2 bases, with 16 bases sitting between them. The CDR3 sequence is 15 residues long. CDR3 nucleotide sequence: TGTGCCAGCAGTAAGGGGGGGGGACCCCCCTACGAGCAGTACTTC. Translating gives CASSKGGGPPYEQYF.

The chain uses TRBV10-3 and TRBJ1-1; a weak D match, TRBD1 (5 bases). The length of the CDR3 is 15 residues. Germline loops: CDR1 ENHRY, CDR2 SYGVKD. V was shortened by 1 base and J by 6 bases, with 15 bases between the two germline ends. CDR3 nucleotide sequence: TGTGCCATCAGTGAGTGGGGCGCCCGCAGGCCTGAAGCTTTCTTT. Translated: CAISEWGARRPEAFF.

The J gene is TRBJ1-3, the V gene TRBV7-2, with 8 bases aligning to TRBD1. Germline V gives CDR1 SGHTA, CDR2 FQGNSA. This CDR3 has 15 amino acids. Trimming removed 3 bases from V and 2 bases from J; junction bases left unmatched: 3. The CDR3 is CASSFTGGTGNTIYF. CDR3 nucleotides: TGTGCCAGCAGCTTCACAGGGGGGACTGGAAACACCATATATTTT.

V and J are TRBV30 and TRBJ2-6; perhaps TRBD1 as D (5 bases). The CDR3 is made up of 20 amino acids. V dropped 3 bases and J dropped 0 bases, with 24 bases sitting between them. CDR1 is GTSNPN, CDR2 SVGIG, per germline (reference sequence). The CDR3, as DNA: TGTGCCTGGAGGGTTTCACGAACAGGTTCGCATATCTCTGGGGCCAACGTCCTGACTTTC. Protein sequence: CAWRVSRTGSHISGANVLTF. Based on the CDR3 plus reference TRBV30 and TRBJ2-6, the full variable domain is SQTIHQWPATLVQPVGSPLSLECTVEGTSNPNLYWYRQAAGRGLQLLFYSVGIGQISSEVPQNLSASRPQDRQFILSSKKLLLSDSGFYLCAWRVSRTGSHISGANVLTFGAGSRLTVL.

The rearrangement links TRBV5-1 to TRBJ2-2; no definite D call. Germline V gene sequence: CDR1 SGHRS, CDR2 YFSETQ. This CDR3 has 15 residues. Between the trimmed V and J ends, which lost 2 bases and 2 bases, there was a span of 10 bases. The CDR3 sequence is CASSFELVNTGELFF. The CDR3 nucleotides read TGCGCCAGCAGCTTCGAGTTGGTCAACACCGGGGAGCTGTTTTTT.

This chain uses TRBV5-1 with TRBJ2-1, with D uncertain. There are 16 residues in the CDR3. Trimming shortened V by 1 base and J by 0 bases, and 11 bases separated the two germline ends. CDR1 and CDR2 (germline): SGHRS, YFSETQ. CDR3 protein: CASSLKQPSSYNEQFF. The CDR3 nucleotides read TGCGCCAGCAGCTTGAAGCAGCCTAGCTCCTACAATGAGCAGTTCTTC.

The CDR3 nucleotides are TGTGCCAGCAGTTACCTCCCCGAGGGGGCGGAGGGCTACACCTTC. Its protein product is CASSYLPEGAEGYTF. The chain combines TRBV6-6 with TRBJ1-2, with 7 nucleotides matching TRBD1. The germline V gene has CDR1 MNHNY and CDR2 SVGAGI (reference sequence). The CDR3 loop spans 15 amino acids. Trimming took 2 bases from V and 8 from J; bases not matched to a gene: 11.